This section outlines one T cell receptor (beta chain) sequence together with its context. Measured with immunoSEQ multiplex PCR; TCRdb has only the in-frame clones, and not every one. The data contain around 110,000 clones, about 93% of them seen just once; the ten biggest clones take up about 2.5%. This record comes from a study of control samples from healthy donors and cancer patients. The CDR3 sequence is 13 residues long. Germline V CDR1 and CDR2: LNHNV, YYDKDF (reference sequence). Trimming cost V 4 bases and J 2 bases, with 8 bases left between them. The sequencing input was blood. The chain uses TRBV15 and TRBJ1-1; no reliable D call. This clonotype originated in a man under 40 in good health. In nucleotides, the CDR3 is TGTGCCACCAGCACGGACTTTAACACTGAAGCTTTCTTT. This encodes CATSTDFNTEAFF.